This T cell receptor beta chain was retrieved from a study of cytomegalovirus exposure and HLA in healthy donors. Study in general: A preliminary data release comprised 80 million or so unique TCRs obtained from HLA-typed donors. The Caucasian-associated ancestry cluster held roughly 80% of roughly 400 genotyped donors.

There are a few counts of this clone. Its cognate antigen is unknown. In the PCR, 60 Vbeta and 13 Jbeta primers were used. Libraries were prepared by immunoSEQ multiplex PCR; TCRdb keeps only in-frame clonotypes and omits some of them. The table includes approximately 120,000 clones, 74% detected once. The CDR3 extends over 15 amino acids. Trimming stripped 0 bases from V and 3 bases from J, with 11 bases between. Per the germline V gene, CDR1 is SEHNR and CDR2 is FQNEAQ (reference sequence). Healthy individuals who donated bone marrow served as the donors. Study outcomes and limitations: Apparent HLA restriction characterized most CMV-associated TCR beta chains in a later analysis.

The TCR was taken from a woman aged 45-65 years in good health and CMV-seropositive. Sequencing was done on a sample of PBMCs. The chain links TRBV7-9 to TRBJ2-5, with D tentatively TRBD2 (6 bases). DNA for the CDR3: TGTGCCAGCAGCTTAGCAGCAGCGGGTGAAGAGACCCAGTACTTC. It codes for CASSLAAAGEETQYF.